The TCR beta chain described here comes from a study of blood T cell repertoires in COVID-19. Whole-study context: Collection of acute and convalescent COVID-19 samples took place in the United States, Italy and Spain. The cDNA or gDNA used as material had been derived from T cells, B-cell-depleted T cells, or PBMCs.

CDR3 size: 16 residues. The J segment lost 5 bases and the V segment lost 4 bases, leaving 9 bases of the junction unmatched. Germline lookup yields CDR1 LNHDA and CDR2 SQIVND (reference sequence). In the authors' workflow: Nucleated cell number was recorded as an estimate derived from reference gene primer amplification. The data were produced by immunoSEQ multiplex PCR, yet TCRdb's version contains in-frame clones alone and is incomplete. Clonal size and the V and J genes are those of that table, whereas D and trimming came from the DNA. The table lists about 240,000 clones, approximately 86% of them singletons, with 5.5% to 7.5% in the top ten.

The rearrangement uses TRBV19 and TRBJ2-5; 11 bases agree with TRBD1. Sequenced sample: peripheral blood. This sequence was found in an older woman with active or convalescent COVID-19. The CDR3 sequence is CASSRPPGTGGETQYF. For the CDR3, the DNA is TGTGCCAGTAGTAGACCCCCCGGGACAGGGGGGGAGACCCAGTACTTC.